Given below is one TCR beta chain in context. This specimen belongs to a study of blood T cell repertoires in COVID-19. This CDR3 has 15 residues. Trimming shortened V by 6 bases and J by 6 bases, and 19 bases separated the two germline ends. Germline CDR1 reads MNHEY; CDR2 reads SVGAGI. The data were produced by immunoSEQ multiplex PCR, yet TCRdb's version contains in-frame clones alone and is incomplete. The sample has some 150,000 clones, about 81% seen once. This clonotype was obtained from a woman older than 75 with acute or convalescent COVID-19. Sequencing used peripheral blood. The genes are TRBV6-5 and TRBJ2-3, with D unresolved. The CDR3 coding sequence is TGTGCCAGCAGCCAGGTTGGCCCTTTCGGCGATACGCAGTATTTT. Its translation: CASSQVGPFGDTQYF.